The present entry profiles one TCR beta chain with its context. These data originate in a study of blood T cell repertoires in COVID-19. Study-wide context: Acute and convalescent COVID-19 samples came from the United States, Italy and Spain.

Measured with immunoSEQ multiplex PCR; TCRdb has only the in-frame clones, and not every one. The sample includes under 110,000 clones, more than 70% of them seen just once. The V gene lost 4 bases and the J gene lost 3 bases, with 7 bases spanning the gap. This CDR3 spans 12 amino acids. Germline assignment: CDR1 MNHEY and CDR2 SVGEGT. V is TRBV6-2 or TRBV6-3 and J is TRBJ2-7; D is ambiguous. This receptor was obtained from a woman between 25 and 40 years old with acute or convalescent COVID-19. Sequencing was carried out using peripheral blood. Here the CDR3 reads CASSSLFYEQYF. DNA for the CDR3: TGTGCCAGCAGTTCTTTATTCTACGAGCAGTACTTC.